The rows below give T cell receptor beta chains drawn from one sample of a study of T cell clusters in autoimmune cytopenias. TCRdb reprocessed the multiplex PCR reads, keeping one entry per CDR3 protein, no DNA. This listing includes about 5,000 distinct CDR3 sequences. Material: peripheral blood. Source of these receptors: a human donor with an autoimmune cytopenia or autoimmune hepatitis (not recorded which). Both conserved end residues are part of each CDR3. Each record gives: V gene, J gene, clone size, CDR3 protein. Clone size, where shown, is once, few, many, or a class for clones that have expanded.

TRBV5-1	TRBJ1-1	medium-sized	CASSLERVGGTEAFF
TRBV29-1	TRBJ2-5	medium-sized	CSVVSASGNQETQYF
TRBV15	TRBJ2-7	medium-sized	CATSRDGTSGRNEQYF
TRBV30	TRBJ2-4	NA	CAWTGVTIAKNIQYF
TRBV7-3	TRBJ1-1	NA	CASSLDRATEAFF
TRBV6-1	TRBJ2-5	medium-sized	CASMGGLGETQYF
TRBV6-1	TRBJ2-7	NA	CASSTAAYEQYF
TRBV6-5	TRBJ1-1	medium-sized	CASTLRGNTEAFF
TRBV6-1	TRBJ2-3	NA	CASTRGTSGNTDTQYF
TRBV29-1	TRBJ2-3	medium-sized	CSAEPTGGTDTQYF
TRBV28	TRBJ1-1	NA	CASSPGTGRTLNTEAFF
TRBV20-1	TRBJ1-2	medium-sized	CSASGTGRGGYTF
TRBV11-2	TRBJ2-1	NA	CASSSILSDRATEFF
TRBV4-1	TRBJ1-5	NA	CASSQTDREYQPQHF